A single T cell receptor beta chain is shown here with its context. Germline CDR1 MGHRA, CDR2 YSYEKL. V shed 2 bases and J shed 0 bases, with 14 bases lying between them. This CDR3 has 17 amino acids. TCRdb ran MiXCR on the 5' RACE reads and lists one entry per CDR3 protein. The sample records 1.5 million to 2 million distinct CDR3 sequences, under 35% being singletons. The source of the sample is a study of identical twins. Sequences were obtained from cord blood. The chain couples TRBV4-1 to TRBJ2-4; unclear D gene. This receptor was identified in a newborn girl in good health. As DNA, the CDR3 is TGCGCCAGCAGCCAAAACCCATGGTTTATAGCCAAAAACATTCAGTACTTC. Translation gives CASSQNPWFIAKNIQYF.